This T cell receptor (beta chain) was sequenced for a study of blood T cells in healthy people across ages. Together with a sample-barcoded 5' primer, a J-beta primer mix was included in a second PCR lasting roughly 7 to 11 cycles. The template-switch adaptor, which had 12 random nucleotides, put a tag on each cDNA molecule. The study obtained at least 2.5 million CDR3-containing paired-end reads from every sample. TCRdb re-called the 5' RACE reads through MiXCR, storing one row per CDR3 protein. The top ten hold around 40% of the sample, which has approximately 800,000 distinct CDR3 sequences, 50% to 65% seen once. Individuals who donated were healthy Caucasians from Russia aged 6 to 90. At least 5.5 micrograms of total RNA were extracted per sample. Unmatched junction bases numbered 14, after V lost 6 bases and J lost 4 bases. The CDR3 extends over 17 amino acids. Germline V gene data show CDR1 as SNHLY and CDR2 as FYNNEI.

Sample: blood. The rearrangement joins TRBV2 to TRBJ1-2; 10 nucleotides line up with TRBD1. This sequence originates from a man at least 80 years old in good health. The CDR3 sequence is CASRPDPSGQGSYGYTF. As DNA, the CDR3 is TGTGCCAGCAGACCCGATCCCTCGGGACAGGGGTCCTATGGCTACACCTTC. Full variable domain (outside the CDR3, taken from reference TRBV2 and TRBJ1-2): EPEVTQTPSHQVTQMGQEVILRCVPISNHLYFYWYRQILGQKVEFLVSFYNNEISEKSEIFDDQFSVERPDGSNFTLKIRSTKLEDSAMYFCASRPDPSGQGSYGYTFGSGTRLTVV.